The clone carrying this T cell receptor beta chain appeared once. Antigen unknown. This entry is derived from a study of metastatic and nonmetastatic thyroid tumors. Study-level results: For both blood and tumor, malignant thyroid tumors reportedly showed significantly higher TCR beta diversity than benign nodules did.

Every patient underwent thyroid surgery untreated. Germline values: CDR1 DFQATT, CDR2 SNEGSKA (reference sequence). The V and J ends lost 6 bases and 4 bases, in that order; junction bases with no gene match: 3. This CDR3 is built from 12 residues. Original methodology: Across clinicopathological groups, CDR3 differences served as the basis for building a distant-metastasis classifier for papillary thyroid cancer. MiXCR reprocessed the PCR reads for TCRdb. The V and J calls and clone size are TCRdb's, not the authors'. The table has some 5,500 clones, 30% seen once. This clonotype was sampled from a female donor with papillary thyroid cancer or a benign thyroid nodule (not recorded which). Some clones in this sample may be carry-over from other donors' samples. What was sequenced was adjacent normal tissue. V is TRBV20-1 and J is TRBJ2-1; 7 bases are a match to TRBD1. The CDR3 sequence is CSALDRYNEQFF. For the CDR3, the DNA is TGCAGTGCCTTGGACAGGTACAATGAGCAGTTCTTC.